This is a list of T cell receptor beta chains from one sample in a study of OX40 agonist ivuxolimab in advanced cancers. Libraries were prepared by immunoSEQ multiplex PCR; TCRdb keeps only in-frame clonotypes and omits some of them. Of about 50,000 clones listed, about 89% were seen once; the top ten hold 10% to 15%. Sample: CD4+ or CD8+ T cells sorted from blood, taken in a trial of the OX40 agonist ivuxolimab. The source is an adult with an advanced solid tumor such as melanoma, head and neck, liver or kidney cancer. CDR3s include the opening cysteine and the closing phenylalanine or tryptophan. Each record gives: J gene, V gene, CDR3 protein.

j_gene: TRBJ1-1; v_gene: TRBV18; CDR3aa: CATAGMSAEAFF
j_gene: TRBJ2-2; v_gene: TRBV5-1; CDR3aa: CASSLTQGAGTGELFF
j_gene: TRBJ1-2; v_gene: TRBV6-5; CDR3aa: CASSYGVGSNYGYTF
j_gene: TRBJ2-1; v_gene: TRBV7-7; CDR3aa: CASSSILAGHYNEQFF
j_gene: TRBJ1-2; v_gene: TRBV6-6; CDR3aa: CASSYSGQYGYTF
j_gene: TRBJ1-2; v_gene: TRBV6-5; CDR3aa: CASSYSQGVSYGYTF
j_gene: TRBJ2-1; v_gene: TRBV5-8; CDR3aa: CASSLPGFNEQFF
j_gene: TRBJ2-3; v_gene: TRBV11-2; CDR3aa: CASSFRDTQYF
j_gene: TRBJ2-2; v_gene: TRBV9; CDR3aa: CASSVAVTGTGMNTGELFF
j_gene: TRBJ2-4; v_gene: TRBV25-1; CDR3aa: CASSDSGRAKNIQYF
j_gene: TRBJ2-2; v_gene: TRBV27; CDR3aa: CASSLWGGGKAGELFF
j_gene: TRBJ2-7; v_gene: TRBV4-3; CDR3aa: CASSQDTARVGEQYF
j_gene: TRBJ1-3; v_gene: TRBV28; CDR3aa: CASSSSLHSGNTIYF
j_gene: TRBJ1-2; v_gene: TRBV6-6; CDR3aa: CASSSLQGFNYGYTF
j_gene: TRBJ1-2; v_gene: TRBV2; CDR3aa: CASCPGGYGYTF
j_gene: TRBJ2-3; v_gene: TRBV28; CDR3aa: CASSWTSGVSGVDTQYF
j_gene: TRBJ2-1; v_gene: TRBV5-6; CDR3aa: CASSRGGSYNEQFF
j_gene: TRBJ1-2; v_gene: TRBV19; CDR3aa: CASSMGTGPNYGYTF
j_gene: TRBJ2-7; v_gene: TRBV30; CDR3aa: CAWSVPGGGPPYEQYF
j_gene: TRBJ2-7; v_gene: TRBV29-1; CDR3aa: CSAKGPATYEQYF
j_gene: TRBJ2-5; v_gene: TRBV11-2; CDR3aa: CASSLGFGGQETQYF
j_gene: TRBJ2-7; v_gene: TRBV5-1; CDR3aa: CASLVSYEQYF
j_gene: TRBJ1-5; v_gene: TRBV4-1; CDR3aa: CASSQERGAQPQHF
j_gene: TRBJ2-7; v_gene: TRBV30; CDR3aa: CAWTQGIPYEQYF
j_gene: TRBJ2-2; v_gene: TRBV5-8; CDR3aa: CASSLLTGANTGELFF
j_gene: TRBJ1-3; v_gene: TRBV7-9; CDR3aa: CASSLQGDYGNTIYF
j_gene: TRBJ2-7; v_gene: TRBV7-8; CDR3aa: CASSGATSGSRSYEQYF